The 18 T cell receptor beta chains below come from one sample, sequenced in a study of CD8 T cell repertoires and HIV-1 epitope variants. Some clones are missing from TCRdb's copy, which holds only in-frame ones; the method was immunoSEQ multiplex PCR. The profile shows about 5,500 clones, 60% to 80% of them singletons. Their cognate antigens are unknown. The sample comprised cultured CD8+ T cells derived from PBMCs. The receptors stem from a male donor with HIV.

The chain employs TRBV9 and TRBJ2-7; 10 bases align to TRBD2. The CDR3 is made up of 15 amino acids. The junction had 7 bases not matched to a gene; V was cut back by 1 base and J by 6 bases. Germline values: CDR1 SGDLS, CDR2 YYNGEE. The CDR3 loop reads CASSVTSGVGGEQYF. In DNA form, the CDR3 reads TGTGCCAGCAGCGTAACTAGCGGGGTAGGAGGCGAGCAGTACTTC.

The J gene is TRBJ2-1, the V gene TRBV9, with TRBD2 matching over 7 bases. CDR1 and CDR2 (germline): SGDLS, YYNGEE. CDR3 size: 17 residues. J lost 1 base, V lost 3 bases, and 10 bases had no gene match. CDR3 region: CASSAGPWGGSYNEQFF. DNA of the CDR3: TGTGCCAGCAGCGCCGGCCCATGGGGGGGGTCCTACAATGAGCAGTTCTTC.

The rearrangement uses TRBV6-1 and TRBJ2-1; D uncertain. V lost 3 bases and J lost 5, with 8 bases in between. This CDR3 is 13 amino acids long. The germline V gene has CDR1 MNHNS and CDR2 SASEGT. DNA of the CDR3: TGTGCCAGCAGTGACTACCTAGACAATGAGCAGTTCTTC. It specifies CASSDYLDNEQFF.

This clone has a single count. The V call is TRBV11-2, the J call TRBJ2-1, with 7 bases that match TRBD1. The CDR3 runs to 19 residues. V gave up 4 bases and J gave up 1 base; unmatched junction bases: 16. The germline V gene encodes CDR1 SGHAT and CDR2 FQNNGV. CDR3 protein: CASSSRKLVDRSSYNEQFF. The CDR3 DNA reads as TGTGCCAGCAGCTCCAGAAAGTTGGTGGACAGGTCGTCCTACAATGAGCAGTTCTTC.

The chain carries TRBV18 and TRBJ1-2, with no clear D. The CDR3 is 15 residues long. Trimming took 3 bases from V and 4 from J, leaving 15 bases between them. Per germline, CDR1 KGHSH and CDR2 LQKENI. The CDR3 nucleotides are TGTGCCAGCTCACCCTCTGCAGTACCTGGCTATGGCTACACCTTC. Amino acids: CASSPSAVPGYGYTF.

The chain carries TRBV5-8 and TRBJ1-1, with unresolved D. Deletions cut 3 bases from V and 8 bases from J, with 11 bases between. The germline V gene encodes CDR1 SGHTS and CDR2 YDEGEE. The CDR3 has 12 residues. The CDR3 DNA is TGTGCCAGCAGCTCCTGGACTCGAGAAGCTTTCTTT. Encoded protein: CASSSWTREAFF.

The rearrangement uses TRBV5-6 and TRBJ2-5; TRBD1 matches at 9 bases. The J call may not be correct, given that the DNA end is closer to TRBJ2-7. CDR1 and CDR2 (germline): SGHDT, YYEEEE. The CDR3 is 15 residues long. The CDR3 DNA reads TGTGCCAGCAGCTTCTCAGGGACAGGGCTATACGAGCAGTACTTC. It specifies CASSFSGTGLYEQYF.

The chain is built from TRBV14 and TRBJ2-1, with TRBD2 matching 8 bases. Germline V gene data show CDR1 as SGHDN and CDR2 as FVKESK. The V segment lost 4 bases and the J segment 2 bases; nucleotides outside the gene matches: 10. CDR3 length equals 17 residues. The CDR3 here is CASSLTVGAGAYNEQFF. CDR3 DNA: TGTGCCAGCAGCCTCACGGTGGGAGCGGGGGCCTACAATGAGCAGTTCTTC. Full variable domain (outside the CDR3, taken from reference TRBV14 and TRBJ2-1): EAGVTQFPSHSVIEKGQTVTLRCDPISGHDNLYWYRRVMGKEIKFLLHFVKESKQDESGMPNNRFLAERTGGTYSTLKVQPAELEDSGVYFCASSLTVGAGAYNEQFFGPGTRLTVL.

CDR3: CASSSDRGGAGELFF. For the CDR3, the DNA is TGTGCCAGCAGCTCAGACAGGGGGGGCGCCGGGGAGCTGTTTTTT. The genes are TRBV5-4 and TRBJ2-2, with 9 bases matching TRBD1. The V and J ends lost 3 bases and 6 bases, in that order; junction bases with no gene match: 6. This CDR3 spans 15 amino acids. The germline CDR1 and CDR2 sequences are SGHNT and YYREEE (reference sequence).

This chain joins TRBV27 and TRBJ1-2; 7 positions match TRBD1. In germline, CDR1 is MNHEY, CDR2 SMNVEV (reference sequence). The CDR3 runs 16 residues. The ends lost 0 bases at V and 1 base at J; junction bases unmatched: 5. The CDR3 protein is CASSLSGQAFNYGYTF. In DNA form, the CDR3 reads TGTGCCAGCAGTTTATCCGGACAGGCATTTAACTATGGCTACACCTTC.

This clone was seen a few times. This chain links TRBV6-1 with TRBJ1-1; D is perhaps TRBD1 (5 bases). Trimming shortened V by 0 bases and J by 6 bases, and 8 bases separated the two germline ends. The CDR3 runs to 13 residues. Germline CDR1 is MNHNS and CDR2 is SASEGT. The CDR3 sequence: CASSEARAPEAFF. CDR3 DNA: TGTGCCAGCAGTGAAGCCAGGGCCCCTGAAGCTTTCTTT.

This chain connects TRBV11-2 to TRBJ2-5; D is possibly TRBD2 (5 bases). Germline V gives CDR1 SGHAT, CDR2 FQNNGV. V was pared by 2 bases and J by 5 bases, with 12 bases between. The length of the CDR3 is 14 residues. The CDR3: CASSLMMRAETQYF. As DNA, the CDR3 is TGTGCCAGCAGCTTAATGATGAGGGCGGAGACCCAGTACTTC.

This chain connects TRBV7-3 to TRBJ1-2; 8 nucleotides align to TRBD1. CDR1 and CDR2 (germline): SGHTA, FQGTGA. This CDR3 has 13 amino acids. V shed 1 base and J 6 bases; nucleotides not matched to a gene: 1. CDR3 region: CASSLKQGDGYTF. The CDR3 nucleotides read TGTGCCAGCAGCTTAAAACAGGGGGATGGCTACACCTTC.

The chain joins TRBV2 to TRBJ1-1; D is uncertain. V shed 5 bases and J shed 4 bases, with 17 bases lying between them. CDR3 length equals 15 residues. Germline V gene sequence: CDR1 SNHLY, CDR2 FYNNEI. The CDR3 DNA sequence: TGTGCCAGCAGTTTTTCCGACCTTGGAGTCACTGAAGCTTTCTTT. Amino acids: CASSFSDLGVTEAFF.

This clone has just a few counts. CDR3 in amino acids: CASSLGTGGNQPQHF. DNA of the CDR3: TGTGCCAGCAGTTTAGGGACAGGGGGCAATCAGCCCCAGCATTTT. The V gene is TRBV27, the J gene TRBJ1-5; 10 bases are shared with TRBD1. Germline values: CDR1 MNHEY, CDR2 SMNVEV (reference sequence). J was trimmed by 2 bases and V by 2 bases; bases with no gene match: 0. The CDR3 is 15 amino acids.

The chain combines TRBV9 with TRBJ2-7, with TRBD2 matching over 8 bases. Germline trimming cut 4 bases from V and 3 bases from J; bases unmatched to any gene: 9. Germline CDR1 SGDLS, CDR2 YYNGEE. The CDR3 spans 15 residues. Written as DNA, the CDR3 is TGTGCCAGCAGCCCCGGGGGGGATGGTTACTACGAGCAGTACTTC. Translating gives CASSPGGDGYYEQYF.

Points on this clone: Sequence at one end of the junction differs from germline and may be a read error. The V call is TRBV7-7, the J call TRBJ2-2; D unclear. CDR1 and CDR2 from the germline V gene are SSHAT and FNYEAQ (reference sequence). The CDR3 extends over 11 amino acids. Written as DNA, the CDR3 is TGTGCTAGCAGCTCCCACGGGGAGCTGTTTTTT. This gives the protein CASSSHGELFF.

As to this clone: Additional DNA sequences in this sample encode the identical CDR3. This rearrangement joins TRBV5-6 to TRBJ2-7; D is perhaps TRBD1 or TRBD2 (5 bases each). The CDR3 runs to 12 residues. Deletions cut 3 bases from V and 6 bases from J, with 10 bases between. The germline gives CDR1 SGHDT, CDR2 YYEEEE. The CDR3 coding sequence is TGTGCCAGCAGCTGGGACCGGGCCGAGCAGTACTTC. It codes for CASSWDRAEQYF.